The sequence of this TCR beta chain was determined in a study of blood T cell repertoires in COVID-19. Study-wide background: Both acute and convalescent COVID-19 samples were obtained from the United States, Italy and Spain.

Produced via immunoSEQ multiplex PCR; TCRdb's table is partial and in-frame only. The data show around 470,000 clones, about nine tenths seen once. Germline CDR1 and CDR2: WNHNN and SYGVQD (reference sequence). V shed 0 bases and J shed 3 bases, with 6 bases lying between them. The CDR3 runs to 14 residues. Two consecutive negative NP/OP PCR tests, clearance, or resolved symptoms defined Cohort 3 recovery. This chain uses TRBV10-1 with TRBJ2-1; D may be TRBD1 (5 bases). The TCR comes from a man aged 18 to 29 who had recovered from COVID-19. Specimen: PBMCs or T cells enriched from blood (not recorded which). CDR3: CASSESQGYNEQFF. DNA for the CDR3: TGCGCCAGCAGTGAGTCTCAGGGCTACAATGAGCAGTTCTTC.